Included here is one TCR beta chain sequence, with context. Antigen: not known. The data were obtained in a study of T cell responses to AZD1222 COVID-19 vaccine. Study results and caveats: Sampled repertoires all dated from after the peak T cell response. Females outnumbered males among donors, who were mostly white British; clonal diversity was possibly underestimated. Close to half of spike-specific TCRs reportedly recognize unmutated variant regions.

Generated by immunoSEQ multiplex PCR, the TCRdb table keeps only in-frame clones and is missing some. The table records more than 95,000 clones, approximately 86% of them present only once. The CDR3 extends over 16 amino acids. V lost 5 bases to trimming and J lost 1 base; unmatched junction nucleotides: 5. Germline CDR1 and CDR2: MNHEY and SMNVEV (reference sequence). J is TRBJ2-2 and V is TRBV27; 9 bases are a match to TRBD1. This receptor was identified in an adult in good health. The sequences come from peripheral blood, collected on day 0 of AZD1222 vaccination. The CDR3 bases are TGTGCCAGCAGTCCAGGACAGGGGCGGAACACCGGGGAGCTGTTTTTT. Translated, it gives CASSPGQGRNTGELFF.